A single sample is the source of the 20 T cell receptor beta chains below, sequenced in a study of T cells in Graves' hyperthyroidism and ophthalmopathy. TCR beta CDR3 region amplification was performed from RNA transcripts. The HTBI set primed first-round TCR CDR3 RT-PCR. TCRdb fed the multiplex PCR reads into MiXCR, producing one record per CDR3 protein. Among about 210,000 distinct CDR3 sequences listed, approximately 17% were seen once. Sample: blood. Every receptor here comes from a man in his forties or fifties with Graves' hyperthyroidism.

This sequence joins TRBV7-2 and TRBJ1-6; D unresolved. The V gene's germline CDR1 is SGHTA and CDR2 FQGNSA. The CDR3 has 12 amino acids. The CDR3 loop reads CAISFYNSPLHF. The CDR3 DNA is TGTGCAATTTCGTTCTATAATTCACCCCTCCACTTT.

The gene calls are TRBV5-4 and TRBJ2-7; D might be TRBD1 or TRBD2, each matching 5 bases. The germline V gene has CDR1 SGHNT and CDR2 YYREEE (reference sequence). The length of the CDR3 is 13 residues. Trimming cost V 0 bases and J 4 bases, with 8 bases left between them. CDR3 protein: CASSLDRRYEQYF. CDR3 DNA: TGTGCCAGCAGCTTGGACAGGAGGTACGAGCAGTACTTC. Filled out from reference TRBV5-4 and TRBJ2-7, the complete variable domain reads ETGVTQSPTHLIKTRGQQVTLRCSSQSGHNTVSWYQQALGQGPQFIFQYYREEENGRGNFPPRFSGLQFPNYSSELNVNALELDDSALYLCASSLDRRYEQYFGPGTRLTVT.

This clonotype was counted at least ten times. The chain links TRBV10-1 to TRBJ2-1; unclear D gene. V lost 5 bases and J 7 bases, leaving 21 bases between the germline ends. The CDR3 runs to 16 residues. Germline values: CDR1 WNHNN, CDR2 SYGVQD (reference sequence). The CDR3 sequence: CASSPTKGYLWNEQFF. CDR3 coding DNA: TGCGCCAGCAGTCCGACGAAGGGATACCTCTGGAATGAGCAGTTCTTC.

The chain recombines TRBV4-3 with TRBJ2-3; D unclear. CDR1 is LGHNA and CDR2 is YSLEER in the germline V gene. The CDR3 sequence is 13 residues long. With 3 bases removed from V and 6 bases from J, the gap between germline ends came to 10 bases. The CDR3 DNA is TGCGCCAGCAGCCAGACCTCCGCGGATACGCAGTATTTT. Translated, it gives CASSQTSADTQYF.

This clonotype was counted ten times or more. The V and J genes are TRBV7-9 and TRBJ2-7; 9 positions match TRBD2. Unmatched junction bases numbered 9, after V lost 8 bases and J lost 4 bases. The CDR3 is 14 amino acids. Germline V gene sequence: CDR1 SEHNR, CDR2 FQNEAQ (reference sequence). The CDR3: CASDLSAGGYEQYF. CDR3 nucleotides: TGTGCCAGCGACCTGTCTGCGGGAGGGTACGAGCAGTACTTC.

On this clonotype itself: This could be a read error, since a much larger clone is one nucleotide away. This chain uses TRBV18 with TRBJ2-1, with D maybe TRBD1 (6 bases). Germline V gene data show CDR1 as KGHSH and CDR2 as LQKENI. The CDR3 consists of 14 residues. V was cut by 5 bases and J by 9 bases, with 17 bases left in between. CDR3 sequence: CASSGQTTTSEQFF. CDR3 DNA sequence: TGTGCCAGCTCAGGACAGACAACTACCAGTGAGCAGTTCTTC.

This clonotype was recorded many times. V and J are TRBV6-1 and TRBJ2-2; 8 nucleotides align to TRBD2. J gave up 4 bases and V 5 bases, and 12 bases lay outside the gene matches. Germline CDR1 is MNHNS and CDR2 is SASEGT. The CDR3 consists of 17 residues. The CDR3 bases are TGTGCCAGCAGTCAAAATACCGGGACTAGAGTCACCGGGGAGCTGTTTTTT. Amino acids: CASSQNTGTRVTGELFF.

Only a few counts were recorded for this clonotype. The chain recombines TRBV5-1 with TRBJ1-1; D remains unclear. Trimming removed 1 base at V and 4 bases at J, with 8 bases between. The V gene's germline CDR1 is SGHRS and CDR2 YFSETQ. The CDR3 totals 13 residues. CDR3 coding DNA: TGCGCCAGCAGCTTGTATGGCATCACTGAAGCTTTCTTT. Its translation: CASSLYGITEAFF.

The V gene is TRBV7-9, the J gene TRBJ2-5, with 9 bases identical to TRBD1. This CDR3 is built from 16 residues. Per the germline V gene, CDR1 is SEHNR and CDR2 is FQNEAQ (reference sequence). V lost 0 bases and J lost 7; bases outside the gene matches: 9. The CDR3 protein is CASSLALTGGGGTQYF. As DNA, the CDR3 is TGTGCCAGCAGCTTAGCTCTAACAGGGGGCGGAGGGACCCAGTACTTC.

The chain links TRBV7-9 to TRBJ1-1; tentatively, D is TRBD1 (5 bases). The CDR3 is 13 residues long. Trimming removed 1 base at V and 8 bases at J, with 11 bases between. CDR1 is SEHNR, CDR2 FQNEAQ, per germline (reference sequence). The CDR3, as DNA: TGTGCCAGCAGCTTAGGGGGCGGCCGAGAAGCTTTCTTT. Translated, it gives CASSLGGGREAFF.

There are many counts of this clonotype. The chain is built from TRBV7-3 and TRBJ2-7; TRBD2 is a possible D gene (5 bases). The CDR3 is 13 residues long. Germline V gene data show CDR1 as SGHTA and CDR2 as FQGTGA. Trimming left V 4 bases short and J 6 bases short, with 13 bases between. For the CDR3, the DNA is TGTGCCAGCAGCTCACACTCACTAGGCGAGCAGTACTTC. It yields the protein CASSSHSLGEQYF.

Only a few counts were recorded for this clonotype. The chain employs TRBV4-2 and TRBJ2-2, with TRBD2 as a possible D gene (5 bases). This CDR3 is built from 16 residues. Germline V gene data show CDR1 as LGHNA and CDR2 as YNFKEQ. V lost 2 bases, J lost 0 bases, and 10 bases lay in between. The DNA for the CDR3 is TGTGCCAGCAGCCAACATGTCGGGACGAACACCGGGGAGCTGTTTTTT. Translated, it gives CASSQHVGTNTGELFF.

This clonotype appeared a few times. J is TRBJ2-1 and V is TRBV28, with 9 bases lining up with TRBD1. Germline V gene sequence: CDR1 MDHEN, CDR2 SYDVKM. The CDR3 contains 14 residues. V lost 6 bases and J lost 6; bases outside the gene matches: 6. Here the CDR3 DNA reads TGTGCCAGCAGCGCCCCGGGACAGGGCAATGAGCAGTTCTTC. Its protein product is CASSAPGQGNEQFF.

Ten or more counts support this clonotype. The genes are TRBV5-1 and TRBJ2-1; D not certain. Trimming took off 3 bases at V and 8 bases at J, with 12 bases between the two ends. In germline, CDR1 is SGHRS, CDR2 YFSETQ. The length of the CDR3 is 13 residues. The CDR3 sequence is CASSSGSGDEQFF. The DNA of the CDR3 is TGCGCCAGCAGCTCCGGATCGGGCGATGAGCAGTTCTTC.

This clonotype was observed many times. The chain uses TRBV11-3 and TRBJ2-5; D is unclear. The CDR3 contains 14 residues. Trimming stripped 0 bases from V and 2 bases from J, with 7 bases between. The germline V gene encodes CDR1 SGHNT and CDR2 YENEEA. CDR3 DNA sequence: TGTGCCAGCAGCTTAGATGGGTATCAAGAGACCCAGTACTTC. Residues: CASSLDGYQETQYF.

This clonotype was counted between two and nine times. This chain joins TRBV6-5 and TRBJ2-7; D gene uncertain. This CDR3 comprises 14 residues. Trimming stripped 2 bases from V and 1 base from J, with 9 bases between. Germline loops: CDR1 MNHEY, CDR2 SVGAGI. The CDR3 reads CASSYADNSYEQYF. The CDR3 DNA follows: TGTGCCAGCAGTTACGCCGACAATTCCTACGAGCAGTACTTC.

This clonotype was observed at least ten times. The chain recombines TRBV11-2 with TRBJ1-2; no reliable D call. The germline gives CDR1 SGHAT, CDR2 FQNNGV. The CDR3 covers 11 residues. Trimming cost V 5 bases and J 14 bases, with 15 bases left between them. The CDR3 sequence: CASSIGPDATF. As DNA, the CDR3 is TGTGCCAGCAGCATTGGACCCGATGCAACCTTC.

This rearrangement joins TRBV27 to TRBJ2-7, with 11 nucleotides matching TRBD1. The length of the CDR3 is 14 residues. J was trimmed by 4 bases and V by 8 bases; bases with no gene match: 7. Per germline, CDR1 MNHEY and CDR2 SMNVEV (reference sequence). The CDR3 coding sequence is TGTGCCAGCTCACGGGACAGGGGGGATTACGAGCAGTACTTC. It codes for CASSRDRGDYEQYF.

V gene TRBV19 combines with J gene TRBJ1-3, with no clear D. The CDR3 contains 16 residues. Trimming stripped 1 base from V and 0 bases from J, with 10 bases between. The germline V gene encodes CDR1 LNHDA and CDR2 SQIVND (reference sequence). CDR3 residues: CASSIGRIGSGNTIYF. DNA for the CDR3: TGTGCCAGTAGTATAGGTCGGATCGGCTCTGGAAACACCATATATTTT.

This clonotype came up a few times. The chain employs TRBV7-9 and TRBJ2-7; TRBD1 agrees at 8 bases. The CDR3 runs to 14 residues. V dropped 5 bases and J dropped 3; count of bases not matched to a gene: 6. Germline assignment: CDR1 SEHNR and CDR2 FQNEAQ (reference sequence). CDR3 nucleotide sequence: TGTGCCAGCAGCGAGACAGGGGCCGGCTACGAGCAGTACTTC. It is translated as CASSETGAGYEQYF.